This T cell receptor beta chain was sequenced for a study of blood T cell repertoires in COVID-19. For the study at large: COVID-19 samples from acute and convalescent phases originated in the United States, Italy and Spain.

Profiling relied on immunoSEQ multiplex PCR, and the TCRdb table lists in-frame clones only, not all of them. The sample holds over 400,000 clones; roughly nine tenths are singletons and the top ten take under 9.5%. The CDR3 length is 12 residues. V shed 3 bases and J shed 4 bases, with 9 bases lying between them. Germline values: CDR1 SQVTM, CDR2 ANQGSEA. All enrollees were roughly 18 to 89 years old and from 20 to 25 US areas. Each recovered donor of Cohort 3 presented with two negative PCRs, clearance, or symptom resolution. The receptor comes from a woman aged 55-69 years who had recovered from COVID-19. The chain links TRBV29-1 to TRBJ1-2; unclear D gene. The specimen was PBMCs or T cells enriched from blood (not recorded which). The CDR3 is CSVDSAGYGYTF. Written as DNA, the CDR3 is TGCAGCGTTGATTCTGCAGGCTATGGCTACACCTTC.